The clone carrying this T cell receptor (beta chain) was detected only a few times. V dropped 2 bases and J dropped 5; count of bases not matched to a gene: 6. This CDR3 has 15 residues. These data are taken from a study of T cells in Graves' hyperthyroidism and ophthalmopathy. The overall study: Pretreatment peripheral blood was obtained at initial diagnosis.

Uncontrolled infection, other autoimmune disease, pregnancy or lactation barred patients from enrollment. The PBMCs studied were ones that came from 10 ml fresh peripheral blood. TCR beta CDR3 sequences were amplified from RNA transcripts. The study used the HTBI primer set for a first-round RT-PCR of the TCR CDR3. TCRdb redid the calling of the multiplex PCR reads with MiXCR, one entry per CDR3 protein. The sample includes fewer than 400,000 distinct CDR3 sequences, over 12% seen only once; the top ten take 25% to 30%. This clonotype originated in a man between 50 and 59 years old with Graves' ophthalmopathy. This rearrangement joins TRBV12-3 or TRBV12-4 to TRBJ2-1; 7 bases align to TRBD2. Sequenced sample: blood. The CDR3 nucleotides read TGTGCCAGCAGTTTATGGGAGGGACTGGACAATGAGCAGTTCTTC. Its translation: CASSLWEGLDNEQFF.